This entry is about one T cell receptor (beta chain). Its antigen remains unknown. These data belong to a study of blood T cells in healthy people across ages. Those donating, healthy Caucasian individuals from Russia, were aged roughly 6 to 90. Overall study findings and caveats: Estimates of diversity drawn from one million T cells were considered underestimates. Donors of long life had a larger count of naive CD4+ cells and greater diversity than aged donors. Unknown donor CMV status possibly confounded expanded clonotype changes.

Through a sample-barcoded 5' primer and a J-beta primer mix, a second PCR was run for roughly 6 to 11 cycles. TCRdb re-called the 5' RACE reads through MiXCR, storing one row per CDR3 protein. This table holds approximately 770,000 distinct CDR3 sequences, 58% found once. The CDR3 length is 15 residues. Looked up from germline, CDR1 is SGHRS and CDR2 is YFSETQ. V lost 4 bases and J lost 10, with 18 bases in between. The receptor was isolated from a man aged 30 to 39 in good health. The material sequenced was blood. The V call is TRBV5-1, the J call TRBJ1-6; weak D call: TRBD1 (6 bases). CDR3 region: CASSVDRSSSSPLHF. In DNA form, the CDR3 reads TGCGCCAGCAGCGTCGACAGGAGCTCCTCCTCACCCCTCCACTTT.